A single T cell receptor (beta chain) is shown here with its context. The antigen is undetermined. This specimen belongs to a study of T cell responses to AZD1222 COVID-19 vaccine. Study-level points and caveats: No day 14 peak samples; only post-peak repertoires were characterized. Spike regions recognized by vaccine-associated CD4 TCRs spanned the protein, led by 160-218 and 743-854.

Assay used: immunoSEQ multiplex PCR; TCRdb lists only in-frame clones, some missing. The table includes over 70,000 clones, roughly 80% detected once. Per the germline V gene, CDR1 is LNHDA and CDR2 is SQIVND (reference sequence). This CDR3 has 14 residues. After removal of 10 bases from V and 2 bases from J, the junction contained 7 bases not matched to a gene. The origin of this receptor is an adult who received the MenACWY meningococcal vaccine as a control. The sample here was peripheral blood, taken 28 days after the second dose of the MenACWY control vaccine. The chain recombines TRBV19 with TRBJ1-5; TRBD1 matches at 8 bases. DNA of the CDR3: TGTGCCACGAAGGGGACAGGCGGCAATCAGCCCCAGCATTTT. Protein product: CATKGTGGNQPQHF.